This T cell receptor (beta chain) was profiled in a study of vaccination and CD4 T cells after COVID-19. Remarks on this clonotype: Its target is unknown.

Losses at the gene ends were 3 bases for V and 2 bases for J; bases not matched to a gene: 8. CDR1 SGHRS and CDR2 YFSETQ come from the germline V gene. The CDR3 is made up of 16 amino acids. As for treatment: approximately 9-day PBMC culture with coronavirus spike peptide pools or control peptides (ViraFEST assay). Expansion of antigen-specific T cells with peptide pools by ViraFEST preceded sequencing of TCRs. Cultured CD4+ T-cell DNA underwent Oncomine TCR Beta short-read sequencing. TCRdb used MiXCR to reprocess the PCR reads, holding one entry per CDR3 protein. Of 20,000 to 25,000 distinct CDR3 sequences in the sample, 38% were seen once.

Here the sequenced sample was CD4+ T cells from blood, cultured in vitro, taken before SARS-CoV-2 vaccination. This chain connects TRBV5-1 to TRBJ2-5; TRBD1 aligns across 9 bases. This sequence was found in a human donor who received a COVID-19 vaccine. The CDR3: CASSSGQGLPQETQYF. The CDR3 DNA reads TGCGCCAGCAGCTCCGGACAGGGGCTACCACAAGAGACCCAGTACTTC.